One sample yielded the 26 T cell receptor beta chains listed below, sequenced in a study of blood T cell repertoires in COVID-19. The table came from immunoSEQ multiplex PCR; TCRdb's copy has only in-frame clones and leaves some out. The sample gives about 46,000 clones, around 85% of which show up once; around 32% is in the top ten. The sample taken for sequencing was peripheral blood. The origin of the receptors is a woman older than 75 with COVID-19, enrolled during active disease.

The chain couples TRBV21-1 to TRBJ1-5. TRBV21-1 is a pseudogene locus. This CDR3 spans 15 amino acids. The CDR3 spells CASSKALGAPGPQHF. The CDR3 bases are TGTGCCAGCAGCAAAGCGCTTGGCGCTCCGGGGCCCCAGCATTTT.

The J gene is TRBJ2-3, the V gene TRBV24-1; unclear D gene. The CDR3 totals 13 residues. Looked up from germline, CDR1 is KGHDR and CDR2 is SFDVKD. V was shortened by 3 bases and J by 3 bases, with 6 bases between the two germline ends. The DNA for the CDR3 is TGTGCCACCAGTGATGGCCGAACAGATACGCAGTATTTT. It yields the protein CATSDGRTDTQYF.

The sample holds a few counts of this clone. This chain links TRBV9 with TRBJ2-7, with 8 positions matching TRBD1. Germline V gene sequence: CDR1 SGDLS, CDR2 YYNGEE. V was pared by 1 base and J by 3 bases, with 9 bases of the junction left unmatched. CDR3 length: 16 residues. The CDR3 sequence is CASSVLPGGQGYEQYF. The CDR3 DNA reads TGTGCCAGCAGCGTACTACCTGGTGGACAGGGCTACGAGCAGTACTTC.

The V gene is TRBV5-8, the J gene TRBJ2-5; no clear D. Trimming stripped 4 bases from V and 2 bases from J, with 3 bases between. From germline, CDR1 is SGHTS and CDR2 YDEGEE. The CDR3 sequence is 11 residues long. Here the CDR3 reads CASSRQETQYF. CDR3 DNA: TGTGCCAGCAGCCGGCAAGAGACCCAGTACTTC.

V is TRBV7-2 and J is TRBJ2-1; TRBD2 agrees at 12 bases. Losses at the gene ends were 5 bases for V and 4 bases for J; bases not matched to a gene: 15. The CDR3 spans 19 residues. The germline V gene has CDR1 SGHTA and CDR2 FQGNSA. CDR3: CASSPQNPLAGGSYNEQFF. The DNA for the CDR3 is TGTGCCAGCAGCCCCCAAAACCCTCTAGCGGGAGGGAGTTACAATGAGCAGTTCTTC.

The V and J genes are TRBV7-2 and TRBJ1-5; weak D call: TRBD1 (5 bases). The CDR3 covers 16 residues. Trimming removed 5 bases at V and 6 bases at J, with 20 bases between. The germline CDR1 and CDR2 sequences are SGHTA and FQGNSA. The CDR3 region is CASSPRPFLRGQPQHF. In DNA, the CDR3 is TGTGCCAGCAGCCCCCGTCCCTTTTTAAGGGGTCAGCCCCAGCATTTT.

This clone appeared a few times. CDR3 residues: CASSSSGGSEYPKYF. The CDR3 bases are TGTGCCAGCAGCTCGTCCGGGGGTAGCGAGTATCCTAAGTATTTT. V usage is TRBV7-2 and J usage is TRBJ2-3; the D gene is possibly TRBD2 (6 bases). V lost 4 bases and J lost 13, with 24 bases in between. The V gene's germline CDR1 is SGHTA and CDR2 FQGNSA. The CDR3 totals 15 residues.

In DNA, the CDR3 is TGTGCCAGCAGTTTGGTCCAGGGGGCGGGTGAGCAGTTCTTC. Its protein product is CASSLVQGAGEQFF. This sequence joins TRBV27 and TRBJ2-1, with 8 bases identical to TRBD1. The trim removed 3 bases at V and 9 bases at J, leaving 7 bases unmatched. Germline V lookup: CDR1 MNHEY, CDR2 SMNVEV (reference sequence). This CDR3 comprises 14 residues.

This sequence joins TRBV10-3 and TRBJ1-4; D unresolved. The ends were cut back, 2 bases at V and 3 bases at J, with 10 bases in the middle. Germline values: CDR1 ENHRY, CDR2 SYGVKD. The CDR3 covers 15 residues. This CDR3 is CAISEVAGANEKLFF. In nucleotides, the CDR3 is TGTGCCATCAGTGAGGTAGCGGGTGCTAATGAAAAACTGTTTTTT.

The rearrangement links TRBV7-8 to TRBJ2-7; D unresolved. Per the germline V gene, CDR1 is SGHVS and CDR2 is FQNEAQ. Trimming removed 3 bases at V and 3 bases at J, with 9 bases between. The CDR3 runs to 13 residues. CDR3 DNA sequence: TGTGCCAGCAGCTTGGGCCCGAGCTACGAGCAGTACTTC. Its protein is CASSLGPSYEQYF.

The V gene is TRBV3-1 (or the pseudogene TRBV3-2), the J gene TRBJ2-1; perhaps TRBD2 as D (6 bases). Germline V gene data show CDR1 as LGHDT and CDR2 as YNNKEL (reference sequence). The V gene lost 2 bases and the J gene lost 7 bases, with 15 bases spanning the gap. The CDR3 length is 15 residues. In DNA form, the CDR3 reads TGTGCCAGCAGCCAAATGATATCGGGAGAGAATGAGCAGTTCTTC. This sequence encodes CASSQMISGENEQFF.

The J gene is TRBJ2-5, the V gene TRBV7-2, with D unclear. Looked up from germline, CDR1 is SGHTA and CDR2 is FQGNSA. There are 13 residues in the CDR3. V lost 0 bases, J lost 1 base, and 3 bases lay in between. The CDR3 nucleotides read TGTGCCAGCAGCTTAGCCCTCCAAGAGACCCAGTACTTC. It codes for CASSLALQETQYF.

This chain uses TRBV6-2 or TRBV6-3 with TRBJ2-7; D is perhaps TRBD2 (6 bases). Trimming cost V 1 base and J 5 bases, with 18 bases left between them. Germline lookup yields CDR1 MNHEY and CDR2 SVGEGT. The CDR3 covers 16 residues. This CDR3 is CASSYYGGGAVNEQYF. Written as DNA, the CDR3 is TGTGCCAGCAGTTACTACGGGGGTGGCGCCGTGAACGAGCAGTACTTC.

The chain employs TRBV2 and TRBJ2-6, with TRBD1 matching over 8 bases. With 8 bases clipped from V and 8 bases from J, the junction kept 8 bases outside the gene matches. The CDR3 spans 14 residues. Germline CDR1 SNHLY, CDR2 FYNNEI. The CDR3 protein is CASPDRDSSNVLTF. For the CDR3, the DNA is TGTGCCAGCCCGGACAGGGATTCGTCCAACGTCCTGACTTTC.

The chain recombines TRBV18 with TRBJ1-1, with 9 bases lining up with TRBD1. Unmatched junction bases numbered 7, after V lost 2 bases and J lost 6 bases. The germline CDR1 and CDR2 sequences are KGHSH and LQKENI. This CDR3 spans 15 amino acids. This chain's CDR3 is CASSPRDRESPEAFF. CDR3 bases: TGTGCCAGCTCACCAAGGGACAGGGAATCCCCTGAAGCTTTCTTT.

The chain has TRBV11-2 and TRBJ2-5; D unresolved. Deletions cut 5 bases from V and 3 bases from J, with 4 bases between. CDR1 SGHAT and CDR2 FQNNGV come from the germline V gene. The length of the CDR3 is 11 residues. This CDR3 reads CASSAKETQYF. CDR3 sequence (DNA): TGTGCCAGCAGCGCGAAAGAGACCCAGTACTTC.

The chain uses TRBV7-2 and TRBJ1-2; D is unresolved. Between the trimmed V and J ends, which lost 5 bases and 4 bases, there was a span of 14 bases. Per the germline V gene, CDR1 is SGHTA and CDR2 is FQGNSA. This CDR3 has 14 amino acids. The CDR3 DNA reads TGTGCCAGCAGCCGGCGGGAGGGCAGCTATGGCTACACCTTC. This translates into CASSRREGSYGYTF. Based on the CDR3 plus reference TRBV7-2 and TRBJ1-2, the full variable domain is GAGVSQSPSNKVTEKGKDVELRCDPISGHTALYWYRQSLGQGLEFLIYFQGNSAPDKSGLPSDRFSAERTGGSVSTLTIQRTQQEDSAVYLCASSRREGSYGYTFGSGTRLTVV.

The chain recombines TRBV5-8 with TRBJ1-6; the D gene is possibly TRBD1 (5 bases). The CDR3 contains 14 residues. V was clipped by 6 bases and J by 3 bases, with 10 bases between them. Germline-derived CDR1 and CDR2 are SGHTS and YDEGEE. CDR3 DNA sequence: TGTGCCAGCACGACAGTCAACTATAATTCACCCCTCCACTTT. It is translated as CASTTVNYNSPLHF. The full variable domain, with the rest looked up from reference TRBV5-8 and TRBJ1-6, is EAGVTQSPTHLIKTRGQQATLRCSPISGHTSVYWYQQALGLGLQFLLWYDEGEERNRGNFPPRFSGRQFPNYSSELNVNALELEDSALYLCASTTVNYNSPLHFGNGTRLTVT.

This clone was seen only once. The chain recombines TRBV25-1 with TRBJ1-2, with unresolved D. Germline CDR1 and CDR2: MGHDK and SYGVNS. V lost 1 base and J lost 0, with 9 bases in between. The CDR3 sequence is 15 residues long. The CDR3 sequence is CASSESTSSNYGYTF. Here the CDR3 DNA reads TGTGCCAGCAGTGAATCGACATCTTCTAACTATGGCTACACCTTC.

The chain couples TRBV11-2 to TRBJ2-5, with unresolved D. This CDR3 has 13 amino acids. Trimming cost V 0 bases and J 4 bases, with 6 bases left between them. Germline V gives CDR1 SGHAT, CDR2 FQNNGV. The CDR3 region is CASSLDLIETQYF. The CDR3, as DNA: TGTGCCAGCAGCTTAGACCTAATAGAGACCCAGTACTTC.

The chain uses TRBV19 and TRBJ2-4; possibly TRBD2 for D (6 bases). Trimming removed 1 base from V and 6 bases from J, with 10 bases in between. Germline assignment: CDR1 LNHDA and CDR2 SQIVND (reference sequence). This CDR3 is 14 amino acids long. The CDR3 DNA follows: TGTGCCAGTAGTATAGGCCCTAGCGTAAACATTCAGTACTTC. Translated: CASSIGPSVNIQYF.

The V call is TRBV19, the J call TRBJ2-2; the match to TRBD2 covers 8 bases. V lost 6 bases to trimming and J lost 5 bases; unmatched junction nucleotides: 8. The germline V gene has CDR1 LNHDA and CDR2 SQIVND (reference sequence). This CDR3 spans 15 amino acids. Written as DNA, the CDR3 is TGTGCCAGTAGGGCGGGGGGACCTGGGACCGGGGAGCTGTTTTTT. Protein sequence: CASRAGGPGTGELFF.

The gene calls are TRBV28 and TRBJ1-5, with D possibly matching TRBD1 (6 bases). CDR1 MDHEN and CDR2 SYDVKM come from the germline V gene. This CDR3 region has 13 residues. V lost 6 bases to trimming and J lost 5 bases, with 11 bases between them. The chain's CDR3 is CASSNQGYQPQHF. As DNA, the CDR3 is TGTGCCAGCAGCAACCAGGGGTATCAGCCCCAGCATTTT.

This clone was seen just once. The rearrangement joins TRBV29-1 to TRBJ2-7; tentatively, D is TRBD1 (6 bases). Trimming removed 4 bases from V and 4 bases from J, with 8 bases in between. The CDR3 covers 11 residues. CDR1 is SQVTM and CDR2 is ANQGSEA in the germline V gene. CDR3 nucleotides: TGCAGCGTTGGGACAGCGTACGAGCAGTACTTC. This codes for CSVGTAYEQYF.

In this sample, this clone turned up once. The chain recombines TRBV9 with TRBJ1-3, with D unclear. CDR3 size: 15 residues. Looked up from germline, CDR1 is SGDLS and CDR2 is YYNGEE. V lost 0 bases to trimming and J lost 0 bases, with 7 bases between them. The CDR3 here is CASSVGGFSGNTIYF. CDR3 DNA: TGTGCCAGCAGCGTAGGAGGTTTCTCTGGAAACACCATATATTTT.

V is TRBV5-1 and J is TRBJ1-6, with D tentatively TRBD1 (5 bases). In germline, CDR1 is SGHRS, CDR2 YFSETQ. CDR3 length equals 15 residues. The V gene lost 0 bases and the J gene lost 8 bases, with 12 bases spanning the gap. The CDR3 nucleotides read TGCGCCAGCAGCTTGGCCGCGGGGACGCATTCACCCCTCCACTTT. Its translation is CASSLAAGTHSPLHF.